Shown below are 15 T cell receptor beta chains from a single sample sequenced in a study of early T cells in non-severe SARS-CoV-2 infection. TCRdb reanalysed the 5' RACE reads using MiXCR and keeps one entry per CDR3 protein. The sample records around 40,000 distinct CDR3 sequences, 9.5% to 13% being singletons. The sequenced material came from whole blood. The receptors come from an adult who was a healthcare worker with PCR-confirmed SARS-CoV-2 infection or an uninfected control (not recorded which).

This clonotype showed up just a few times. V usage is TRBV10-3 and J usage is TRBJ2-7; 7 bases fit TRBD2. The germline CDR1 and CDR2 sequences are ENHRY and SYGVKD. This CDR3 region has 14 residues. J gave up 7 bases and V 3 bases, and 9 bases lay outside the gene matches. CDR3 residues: CAISEPSGTREQYF. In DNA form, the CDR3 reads TGTGCCATCAGTGAACCGAGCGGGACGAGAGAGCAGTACTTC.

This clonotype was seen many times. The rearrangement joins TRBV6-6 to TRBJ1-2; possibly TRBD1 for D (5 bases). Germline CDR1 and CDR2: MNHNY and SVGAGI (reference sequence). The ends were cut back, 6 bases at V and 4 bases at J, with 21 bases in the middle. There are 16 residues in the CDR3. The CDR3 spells CASSPNPGFQSYGYTF. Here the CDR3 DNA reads TGTGCCAGCAGCCCCAACCCAGGGTTTCAGAGCTATGGCTACACCTTC.

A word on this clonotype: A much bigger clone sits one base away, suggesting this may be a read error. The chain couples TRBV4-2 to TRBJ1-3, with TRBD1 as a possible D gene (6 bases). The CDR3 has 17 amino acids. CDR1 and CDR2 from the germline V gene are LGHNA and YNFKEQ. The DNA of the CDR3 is TGTGCCAGCAGCCAAGATCGGGGGGGCTCTTCTGAAAACACCATGTATTTT. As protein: CASSQDRGGSSENTMYF.

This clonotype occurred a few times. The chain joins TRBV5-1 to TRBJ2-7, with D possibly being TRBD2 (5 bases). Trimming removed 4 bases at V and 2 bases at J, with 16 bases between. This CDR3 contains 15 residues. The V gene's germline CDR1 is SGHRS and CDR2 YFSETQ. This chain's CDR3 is CASSISTAVAYEQYF. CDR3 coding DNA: TGCGCCAGCAGCATATCTACAGCGGTAGCCTACGAGCAGTACTTC.

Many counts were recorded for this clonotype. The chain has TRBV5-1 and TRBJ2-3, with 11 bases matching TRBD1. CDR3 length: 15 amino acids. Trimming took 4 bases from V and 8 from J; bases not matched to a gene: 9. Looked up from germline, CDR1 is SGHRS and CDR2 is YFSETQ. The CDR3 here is CASSQDRGRVGTQYF. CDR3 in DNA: TGCGCCAGCAGCCAGGACAGGGGGCGTGTTGGTACGCAGTATTTT.

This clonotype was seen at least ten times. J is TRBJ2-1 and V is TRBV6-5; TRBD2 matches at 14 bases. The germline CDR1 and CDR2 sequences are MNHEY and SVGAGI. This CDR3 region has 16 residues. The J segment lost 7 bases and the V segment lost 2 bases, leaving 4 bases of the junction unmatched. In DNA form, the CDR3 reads TGTGCCAGCAGTTACCTAGGACTAGCGGGAGGAAATGAGCAGTTCTTC. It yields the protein CASSYLGLAGGNEQFF.

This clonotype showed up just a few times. CDR3 DNA sequence: TGTGCCAGCAGTCCCCACGAGTCCTACGAGCAGTACTTC. Protein: CASSPHESYEQYF. J is TRBJ2-7 and V is TRBV28; D ambiguous. Germline V gene lookup returns CDR1 MDHEN and CDR2 SYDVKM. The CDR3 length is 13 residues. V shed 5 bases and J shed 1 base, with 9 bases lying between them.

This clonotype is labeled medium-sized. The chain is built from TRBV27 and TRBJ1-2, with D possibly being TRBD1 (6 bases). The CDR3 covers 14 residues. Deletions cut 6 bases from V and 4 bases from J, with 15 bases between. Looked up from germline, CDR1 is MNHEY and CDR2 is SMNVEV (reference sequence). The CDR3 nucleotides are TGTGCCAGCAGGTTCAGGGGTGGAGGCTATGGCTACACCTTC. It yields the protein CASRFRGGGYGYTF.

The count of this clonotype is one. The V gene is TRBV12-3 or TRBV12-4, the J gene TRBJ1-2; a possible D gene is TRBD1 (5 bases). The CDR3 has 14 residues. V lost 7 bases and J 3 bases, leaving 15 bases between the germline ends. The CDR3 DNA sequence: TGTGCCAGCACCCTTCGGGGGTTATACTATGGCTACACCTTC. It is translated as CASTLRGLYYGYTF.

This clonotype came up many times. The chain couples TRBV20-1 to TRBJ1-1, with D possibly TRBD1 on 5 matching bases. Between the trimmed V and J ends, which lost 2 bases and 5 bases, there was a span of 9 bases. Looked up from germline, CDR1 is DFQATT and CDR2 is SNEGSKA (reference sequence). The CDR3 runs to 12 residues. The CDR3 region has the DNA TGCAGTGCTAGATGGGGGGGAACTGAAGCTTTCTTT. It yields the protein CSARWGGTEAFF.

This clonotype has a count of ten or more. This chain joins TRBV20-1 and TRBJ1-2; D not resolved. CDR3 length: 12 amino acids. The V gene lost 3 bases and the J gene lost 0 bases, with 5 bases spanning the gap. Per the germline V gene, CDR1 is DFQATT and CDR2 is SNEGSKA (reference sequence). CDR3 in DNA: TGCAGTGCTAGTGAAGCTAACTATGGCTACACCTTC. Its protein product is CSASEANYGYTF.

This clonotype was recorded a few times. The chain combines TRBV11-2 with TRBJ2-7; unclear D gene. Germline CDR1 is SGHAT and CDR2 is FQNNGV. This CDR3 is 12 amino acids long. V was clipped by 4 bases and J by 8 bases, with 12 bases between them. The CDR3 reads CASSSPRLQQYF. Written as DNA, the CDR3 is TGTGCCAGCAGCTCCCCGCGCCTCCAGCAGTACTTC.

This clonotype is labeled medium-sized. CDR3 sequence (DNA): TGTGCCAGCAGTTCCGGGACAGCTAACACCTTC. Protein: CASSSGTANTF. The chain recombines TRBV12-3 or TRBV12-4 with TRBJ1-2; 7 positions match TRBD1. V lost 4 bases to trimming and J lost 12 bases; unmatched junction nucleotides: 5. CDR3 length equals 11 residues.

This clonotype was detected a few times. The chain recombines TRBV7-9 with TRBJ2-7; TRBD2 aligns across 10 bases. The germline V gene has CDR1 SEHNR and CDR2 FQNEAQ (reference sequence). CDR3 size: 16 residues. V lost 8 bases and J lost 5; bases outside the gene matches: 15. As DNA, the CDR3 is TGTGCCAGCGAGCTTGGGGCTAGCGGGAGTGTGAACGAGCAGTACTTC. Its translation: CASELGASGSVNEQYF.

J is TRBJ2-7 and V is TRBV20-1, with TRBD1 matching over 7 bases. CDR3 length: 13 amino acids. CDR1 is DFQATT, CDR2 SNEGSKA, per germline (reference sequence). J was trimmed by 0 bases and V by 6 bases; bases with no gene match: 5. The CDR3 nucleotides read TGCAGTGCCGGGACAGAAAGCTCCTACGAGCAGTACTTC. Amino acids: CSAGTESSYEQYF.